This TCR beta chain was recovered during a study of early T cells in non-severe SARS-CoV-2 infection. For the study at large: Bulk RNA from unsorted whole blood was sequenced; chains were unpaired.

The CDR3 extends over 18 amino acids. The V and J ends lost 6 bases and 5 bases, in that order; junction bases with no gene match: 18. The germline V gene has CDR1 MNHEY and CDR2 SMNVEV (reference sequence). Regarding the study as a whole: Anti-spike CD8 responses were favored in VDJdb matching, and private and CD4 specificities were missed.

This clonotype was observed at least ten times. The target antigen is unknown. Individually, cDNA molecules had unique molecular identifiers attached to them. Via MiXCR, TCRdb re-called the 5' RACE reads, giving one row per CDR3 protein. The repertoire holds tens of thousands of distinct CDR3 sequences, with about 6.1% as singletons. The V call is TRBV27, the J call TRBJ2-3; TRBD1 aligns across 9 bases. The receptor was isolated from an adult who was a healthcare worker with PCR-confirmed SARS-CoV-2 infection or an uninfected control (not recorded which). The sequenced sample was whole blood, obtained at baseline. The CDR3 sequence: CASSLWVPTQGAGDTQYF. The CDR3 region has the DNA TGTGCCAGCAGCCTTTGGGTTCCGACACAGGGGGCTGGAGATACGCAGTATTTT.